This T cell receptor beta chain was recovered during a study of T-cell reconstitution after alpha-beta-depleted transplantation in children. The CDR3 loop spans 15 amino acids. Germline loops: CDR1 SGHRS, CDR2 YFSETQ. J lost 3 bases, V lost 2 bases, and 6 bases had no gene match. Unique molecular identifiers were incorporated when the TCRbeta library was constructed. TCRdb independently ran MiXCR on the PCR reads; one entry per CDR3 protein. The data show approximately 510,000 distinct CDR3 sequences, around 20% seen once. This sequence joins TRBV5-1 and TRBJ2-3; 7 bases align to TRBD2. Sequences were derived from PBMCs from the stem cell graft donor, sampled from the stem cell graft. This clonotype was sampled from a human donor who donated a stem cell graft to a child with acute lymphoblastic leukemia. CDR3 in amino acids: CASSFSQRGTDTQYF. CDR3 sequence (DNA): TGCGCCAGCAGCTTCTCTCAGCGGGGTACAGATACGCAGTATTTT.